This TCR beta chain was found in a study of cytomegalovirus exposure and HLA in healthy donors. The V gene lost 9 bases and the J gene lost 1 base, with 5 bases spanning the gap. Germline V gene sequence: CDR1 SNHLY, CDR2 FYNNEI. The CDR3 length is 11 residues. Primers: 60 Vbeta forward and 13 Jbeta reverse. Sequencing was performed with immunoSEQ multiplex PCR; in TCRdb, only in-frame clones are kept and a portion is missing. Here the sample spans around 69,000 clones, around three quarters being singletons. The genes are TRBV2 and TRBJ2-3, with D uncertain. The sequenced sample consisted of PBMCs. The clonotype comes from a woman between 45 and 65 years old in good health and CMV-seropositive. This CDR3 reads CARGGTDTQYF. The CDR3, as DNA: TGTGCCAGAGGAGGCACAGATACGCAGTATTTT. The full variable domain, with the rest looked up from reference TRBV2 and TRBJ2-3, is EPEVTQTPSHQVTQMGQEVILRCVPISNHLYFYWYRQILGQKVEFLVSFYNNEISEKSEIFDDQFSVERPDGSNFTLKIRSTKLEDSAMYFCARGGTDTQYFGPGTRLTVL.